The clone carrying this T cell receptor beta chain was seen only once. The data originate from a study of control samples from healthy donors and cancer patients. The CDR3 consists of 13 residues. The protocol was immunoSEQ multiplex PCR, while the TCRdb copy is restricted to in-frame clones and leaves out a portion. The data show approximately 100,000 clones, about 89% seen once. This chain connects TRBV21-1 to TRBJ1-1. TRBV21-1 is recorded as a pseudogene. This clonotype originated in a man aged 55 to 69 with lung cancer. Sequencing was done on a sample of PBMCs. The CDR3 sequence is CASSKIEDWEAFF. CDR3 DNA: TGTGCCAGCAGCAAGATCGAGGACTGGGAAGCTTTCTTT.